The 27 T cell receptor beta chains listed next were all sequenced from one sample in a study of shared clonotypes between healthy human individuals. Generated by immunoSEQ multiplex PCR, the TCRdb table keeps only in-frame clones and is missing some. Of hundreds of thousands of clones in the sample, around 96% are singletons; the top ten hold roughly 0.1%. Naive CD8 populations comprised CD45RO-negative cells positively selected for CCR7, excluding terminally differentiated effector memory CD45RA+ cells. Sequenced material: naive CD8+ T cells sorted from blood. The source is a woman aged 25 to 39 in good health.

CDR3 amino acids: CASSYMGAYEQYF. For the CDR3, the DNA is TGTGCCAGCAGTTATATGGGGGCCTACGAGCAGTACTTC. This chain joins TRBV6-6 and TRBJ2-7, with D perhaps matching TRBD1 or TRBD2 (5 bases each). Between the trimmed V and J ends, which lost 3 bases and 2 bases, there was a span of 8 bases. The germline gives CDR1 MNHNY, CDR2 SVGAGI (reference sequence). The CDR3 spans 13 residues.

The chain employs TRBV14 and TRBJ1-4, with TRBD1 as a possible D gene (5 bases). Germline CDR1 SGHDN, CDR2 FVKESK. V dropped 3 bases and J dropped 2 bases, with 10 bases sitting between them. The CDR3 extends over 15 amino acids. For the CDR3, the DNA is TGTGCCAGCAGCCAGTGGCGGGACACTAATGAAAAACTGTTTTTT. Translated: CASSQWRDTNEKLFF.

The V call is TRBV28, the J call TRBJ1-4, with D hard to call. Germline loops: CDR1 MDHEN, CDR2 SYDVKM. Trimming removed 1 base at V and 0 bases at J, with 9 bases between. The CDR3 has 16 residues. The CDR3 protein is CASSLSVGTTNEKLFF. The CDR3 DNA follows: TGTGCCAGCAGTTTATCGGTGGGGACAACTAATGAAAAACTGTTTTTT.

The gene calls are TRBV27 and TRBJ2-3; TRBD1 is a possible D gene (5 bases). The germline V gene encodes CDR1 MNHEY and CDR2 SMNVEV (reference sequence). The length of the CDR3 is 16 residues. V lost 1 base to trimming and J lost 1 base, with 12 bases between them. The CDR3 is CASSLFTGPGTDTQYF. The CDR3 region has the DNA TGTGCCAGCAGTTTATTCACAGGCCCTGGCACAGATACGCAGTATTTT.

The chain is built from TRBV27 and TRBJ1-5, with TRBD1 as a possible D gene (6 bases). Germline CDR1 MNHEY, CDR2 SMNVEV (reference sequence). This CDR3 is 15 amino acids long. With 3 bases removed from V and 2 bases from J, the gap between germline ends came to 11 bases. Here the CDR3 DNA reads TGTGCCAGCAGTTTCATGGAGGGGGGCAATCAGCCCCAGCATTTT. This gives the protein CASSFMEGGNQPQHF.

The rearrangement links TRBV9 to TRBJ1-4; D not resolved. CDR3 length equals 15 residues. V was shortened by 4 bases and J by 8 bases, with 18 bases between the two germline ends. Germline V gives CDR1 SGDLS, CDR2 YYNGEE. CDR3: CASSTTTILGEKLFF. The CDR3 coding sequence is TGTGCCAGCAGCACTACGACAATCCTTGGGGAAAAACTGTTTTTT.

V is TRBV2 and J is TRBJ2-5, with 7 bases identical to TRBD2. The CDR3 covers 16 residues. CDR1 SNHLY and CDR2 FYNNEI come from the germline V gene. With V trimmed by 5 bases and J by 5 bases, 14 bases remained unmatched. The CDR3 DNA follows: TGTGCCAGCAGTTACGCCCCGGGGAGCGGGGTTGAGACCCAGTACTTC. It yields the protein CASSYAPGSGVETQYF.

This clone showed up just once. V is TRBV19 and J is TRBJ2-5, with D unresolved. This CDR3 has 12 residues. Per the germline V gene, CDR1 is LNHDA and CDR2 is SQIVND (reference sequence). The V gene lost 5 bases and the J gene lost 1 base, with 5 bases spanning the gap. The CDR3 spells CASSPTQETQYF. CDR3 DNA: TGTGCCAGTAGTCCTACCCAAGAGACCCAGTACTTC.

This chain joins TRBV29-1 and TRBJ2-1, with D possibly matching TRBD1 (6 bases). Germline CDR1 SQVTM, CDR2 ANQGSEA. This CDR3 is 12 amino acids long. V was pared by 7 bases and J by 3 bases, with 10 bases between. The DNA for the CDR3 is TGCAGCGCCCTGGACAGCTACAATGAGCAGTTCTTC. Amino acids: CSALDSYNEQFF.

About this clone: This sample also contains other DNA sequences that code for the same CDR3. V is TRBV11-2 and J is TRBJ2-7, with no clear D. The germline V and J ends were trimmed by 3 bases and 4 bases, with 7 bases remaining between them. CDR3 length: 12 amino acids. The germline gives CDR1 SGHAT, CDR2 FQNNGV. CDR3 sequence (DNA): TGTGCCAGCAGCTTTTCCCCATACGAGCAGTACTTC. Encoded protein: CASSFSPYEQYF.

The genes are TRBV28 and TRBJ1-5; D possibly corresponds to TRBD1 (5 bases). The CDR3 is 14 residues long. The V gene lost 1 base and the J gene lost 7 bases, with 11 bases spanning the gap. Germline lookup yields CDR1 MDHEN and CDR2 SYDVKM. In nucleotides, the CDR3 is TGTGCCAGCAGTTTATCAGGGTTAGGACAGCCCCAGCATTTT. Translating gives CASSLSGLGQPQHF.

The genes are TRBV6-1 and TRBJ2-3, with a possible D match to TRBD2 (5 bases). Germline V gene lookup returns CDR1 MNHNS and CDR2 SASEGT. The CDR3 consists of 11 residues. V was clipped by 5 bases and J by 7 bases, with 7 bases between them. This chain's CDR3 is CASSRENTQYF. CDR3 sequence (DNA): TGTGCCAGCAGTAGGGAGAATACGCAGTATTTT.

This rearrangement joins TRBV11-2 to TRBJ2-1; D remains unclear. Trimming left V 1 base short and J 12 bases short, with 22 bases between. The CDR3 runs to 16 residues. Per germline, CDR1 SGHAT and CDR2 FQNNGV. The CDR3 region has the DNA TGTGCCAGCAGCTTAGTTGGGCCGAACCCCTCCGAGAGGCAGTTCTTC. It encodes CASSLVGPNPSERQFF.

The rearrangement links TRBV4-1 to TRBJ1-1; no clear D. The CDR3 is 11 residues long. V lost 1 base and J lost 11, with 8 bases in between. The germline V gene has CDR1 MGHRA and CDR2 YSYEKL. In nucleotides, the CDR3 is TGCGCCAGCAGCCAAGGCAATGGGGCTTTCTTT. This encodes CASSQGNGAFF.

This rearrangement joins TRBV6-5 to TRBJ1-1; TRBD1 agrees at 7 bases. The length of the CDR3 is 14 residues. Germline V gene sequence: CDR1 MNHEY, CDR2 SVGAGI. V lost 6 bases and J lost 4; bases outside the gene matches: 8. The DNA for the CDR3 is TGTGCCAGCAGGGAAATCCACAGGGGCACTGAAGCTTTCTTT. Its protein is CASREIHRGTEAFF.

The gene calls are TRBV7-9 and TRBJ1-1; 7 bases are shared with TRBD1. The CDR3 totals 15 residues. Germline V lookup: CDR1 SEHNR, CDR2 FQNEAQ (reference sequence). V lost 6 bases to trimming and J lost 3 bases; unmatched junction nucleotides: 10. CDR3 residues: CASSFPYGQDTEAFF. The CDR3 nucleotides read TGTGCCAGCAGTTTCCCCTATGGACAGGACACTGAAGCTTTCTTT.

V is TRBV10-2 and J is TRBJ1-5; D is unclear. Germline CDR1 WSHSY, CDR2 SAAADI. Trimming stripped 1 base from V and 3 bases from J, with 7 bases between. The CDR3 totals 14 residues. The CDR3 spells CASSEFGNNQPQHF. DNA for the CDR3: TGCGCCAGCAGTGAGTTCGGTAACAATCAGCCCCAGCATTTT.

The chain recombines TRBV9 with TRBJ2-1, with 7 bases aligning to TRBD2. In germline, CDR1 is SGDLS, CDR2 YYNGEE. The CDR3 contains 14 residues. V lost 4 bases, J lost 3 bases, and 4 bases stayed unmatched. CDR3 nucleotide sequence: TGTGCCAGCAGCCCCAGCGGGAACTACAATGAGCAGTTCTTC. Its translation is CASSPSGNYNEQFF. The entire variable domain, with the rest obtained from reference TRBV9 and TRBJ2-1, is as follows: DSGVTQTPKHLITATGQRVTLRCSPRSGDLSVYWYQQSLDQGLQFLIQYYNGEERAKGNILERFSAQQFPDLHSELNLSSLELGDSALYFCASSPSGNYNEQFFGPGTRLTVL.

The chain combines TRBV2 with TRBJ2-7, with D tentatively TRBD1 (6 bases). Per the germline V gene, CDR1 is SNHLY and CDR2 is FYNNEI. This CDR3 spans 16 amino acids. V was pared by 0 bases and J by 3 bases, with 15 bases between. The CDR3 nucleotides read TGTGCCAGCAGTGAAGCTACCGGGACACCGAACTACGAGCAGTACTTC. Amino acid sequence: CASSEATGTPNYEQYF.

The V and J genes are TRBV11-2 and TRBJ2-7, with D unresolved. This CDR3 has 12 residues. The V end lost 7 bases, the J end lost 5 bases, and 12 bases lay between the germline ends. Looked up from germline, CDR1 is SGHAT and CDR2 is FQNNGV. This CDR3 reads CASNDPSDEQYF. CDR3 DNA: TGTGCCAGCAATGACCCCTCAGACGAGCAGTACTTC.

The chain recombines TRBV2 with TRBJ2-1; tentatively, D is TRBD2 (6 bases). Germline V gene lookup returns CDR1 SNHLY and CDR2 FYNNEI. The CDR3 spans 17 residues. Trimming took 0 bases from V and 0 from J, leaving 12 bases between them. The CDR3 nucleotides read TGTGCCAGCAGTGAAGCTAGCGGAAGTAGCTCCTACAATGAGCAGTTCTTC. Translating gives CASSEASGSSSYNEQFF.

V is TRBV10-1 and J is TRBJ2-1; D is perhaps TRBD1 (5 bases). Germline V lookup: CDR1 WNHNN, CDR2 SYGVQD (reference sequence). The CDR3 runs 12 residues. V lost 8 bases and J 3 bases, leaving 8 bases between the germline ends. CDR3 in amino acids: CASSDNYNEQFF. In DNA, the CDR3 is TGCGCCAGCTCGGACAACTACAATGAGCAGTTCTTC.

Here the CDR3 reads CASRTGTGLAGGQYNEQFF. CDR3 sequence (DNA): TGTGCCAGCAGAACAGGAACAGGACTAGCGGGAGGGCAATACAATGAGCAGTTCTTC. The chain uses TRBV27 and TRBJ2-1; TRBD2 agrees at 15 bases. The J segment lost 4 bases and the V segment lost 6 bases, leaving 13 bases of the junction unmatched. This CDR3 spans 19 amino acids. Germline V gene data show CDR1 as MNHEY and CDR2 as SMNVEV (reference sequence).

In the case of this clone: Other nucleotide sequences from this sample produce the same CDR3. The chain links TRBV13 to TRBJ2-1, with TRBD2 matching over 12 bases. Germline V gives CDR1 PRHDT, CDR2 FYEKMQ (reference sequence). V was clipped by 5 bases and J by 4 bases; unmatched bases: 3. The CDR3 extends over 15 amino acids. CDR3 region: CASSPGLAGYNEQFF. The DNA of the CDR3 is TGTGCCAGCAGCCCGGGACTAGCGGGTTACAATGAGCAGTTCTTC.

The chain is built from TRBV16 and TRBJ2-1, with TRBD1 matching over 7 bases. V lost 4 bases and J lost 7; bases outside the gene matches: 10. The CDR3 extends over 15 amino acids. CDR1 is KGHSY and CDR2 is FQNENV in the germline V gene. In nucleotides, the CDR3 is TGTGCCAGCAGCCGTTACAGGGGTTTGAGTAATGAGCAGTTCTTC. Translated: CASSRYRGLSNEQFF.

The rearrangement links TRBV27 to TRBJ2-5; D possibly corresponds to TRBD1 (5 bases). The germline V and J ends were trimmed by 8 bases and 4 bases, with 11 bases remaining between them. This CDR3 has 12 amino acids. Germline CDR1 MNHEY, CDR2 SMNVEV (reference sequence). The CDR3 region has the DNA TGTGCCAGCCAACTTAGGGGAGAGACCCAGTACTTC. It codes for CASQLRGETQYF.

This sequence joins TRBV9 and TRBJ2-7; TRBD1 might be the D (6 bases). From germline, CDR1 is SGDLS and CDR2 YYNGEE. The CDR3 totals 15 residues. Trimming left V 4 bases short and J 5 bases short, with 19 bases between. The DNA of the CDR3 is TGTGCCAGCAGCCCAGGGGATCATCTCCTCAACGAGCAGTACTTC. It is translated as CASSPGDHLLNEQYF. Full variable domain (outside the CDR3, taken from reference TRBV9 and TRBJ2-7): DSGVTQTPKHLITATGQRVTLRCSPRSGDLSVYWYQQSLDQGLQFLIQYYNGEERAKGNILERFSAQQFPDLHSELNLSSLELGDSALYFCASSPGDHLLNEQYFGPGTRLTVT.